This TCR beta chain was recorded in a study of memory CD4+ T cells and cytomegalovirus serostatus. Across the whole study: This sample comes from healthy Belgian adults, 9 CMV seropositive, some 22 seronegative. Study findings and constraints: Of roughly 180 reported CMV TCRbeta sequences, just over 65 were found in memory CD4+ repertoires.

The method was immunoSEQ multiplex PCR; TCRdb's version includes in-frame clones alone and lacks a portion of them. The table records 56,000 or so clones, roughly 80% of them present only once. CDR1 and CDR2 from the germline V gene are LGHNA and YNFKEQ. This CDR3 is 16 amino acids long. The V gene end was trimmed by 0 bases and the J gene end by 4 bases; junction bases not matched to a gene: 5. The sort gate was single viable CD3+CD4+CD8-CD45RO+ cells for memory CD4+ T cells. Concerning this clone: Its antigen is not identified.

Specimen: memory CD4+ T cells from blood. The gene calls are TRBV4-2 and TRBJ2-3; TRBD2 matches 9 bases. This receptor was taken from an adult in good health and CMV-seronegative. CDR3 residues: CASSQDVSGGPDTQYF. In DNA form, the CDR3 reads TGTGCCAGCAGCCAAGACGTTAGCGGGGGTCCAGATACGCAGTATTTT.